These 28 T cell receptor beta chains were sequenced from one sample in a study of T cell changes during pregnancy in multiple sclerosis. Using immunoSEQ multiplex PCR, the repertoire was profiled, and TCRdb retains in-frame clones only, with some absent. This table has 50,000 to 70,000 clones, approximately 92% appearing once. The sample in question was peripheral blood, obtained in the first trimester of pregnancy. These receptors originate from a female donor with multiple sclerosis, enrolled in a pregnancy study.

The chain employs TRBV11-1 and TRBJ2-3; D perhaps matches TRBD1 (6 bases). The V end lost 5 bases, the J end lost 2 bases, and 14 bases lay between the germline ends. The CDR3 has 15 residues. Germline V gives CDR1 SGHAT, CDR2 FQDESV (reference sequence). The CDR3 loop is CASSPPRGITDTQYF. The CDR3, as DNA: TGTGCCAGCAGCCCACCCAGGGGAATCACAGATACGCAGTATTTT.

The J gene is TRBJ1-2, the V gene TRBV18, with a possible D match to TRBD1 (5 bases). Germline assignment: CDR1 KGHSH and CDR2 LQKENI. V lost 1 base, J lost 3 bases, and 18 bases lay in between. CDR3 length equals 17 residues. CDR3 DNA: TGTGCCAGCTCACCACTGGACCGGGGGTCCCAGCACTATGGCTACACCTTC. Protein: CASSPLDRGSQHYGYTF.

The chain recombines TRBV11-3 with TRBJ2-3; TRBD1 might be the D (5 bases). Trimming pared 4 bases from V and 1 base from J, leaving 15 bases between. CDR3 length equals 16 residues. Germline loops: CDR1 SGHNT, CDR2 YENEEA. The CDR3 here is CASSSGRVRGTDTQYF. The CDR3 coding sequence is TGTGCCAGCAGCTCAGGGCGTGTCCGCGGCACAGATACGCAGTATTTT.

The V gene is TRBV7-6, the J gene TRBJ2-3; D may be TRBD2 (5 bases). Per the germline V gene, CDR1 is SGHVS and CDR2 is FNYEAQ. The CDR3 is made up of 16 amino acids. V lost 5 bases and J 2 bases, leaving 17 bases between the germline ends. The CDR3, as DNA: TGTGCCAGCAGCCCACTAGGTTCGGGGAACACAGATACGCAGTATTTT. This gives the protein CASSPLGSGNTDTQYF.

In its sample, this clone was seen once. The chain has TRBV5-5 and TRBJ1-2, with 10 positions matching TRBD1. Looked up from germline, CDR1 is SGHKS and CDR2 is YYEKEE (reference sequence). The CDR3 sequence is 16 residues long. V lost 5 bases to trimming and J lost 4 bases; unmatched junction nucleotides: 11. The CDR3 region has the DNA TGTGCCAGCAGTCGATACCGGGACAGGGGAGGCTATGGCTACACCTTC. It translates to CASSRYRDRGGYGYTF.

The V call is TRBV21-1, the J call TRBJ2-7; the DNA was not used to check the table's D call, TRBD1. TRBV21-1 is reported as a pseudogene. The CDR3 runs 11 residues. The CDR3 sequence: CASKTPRQQYF. In DNA form, the CDR3 reads TGTGCCAGCAAGACACCCCGTCAGCAGTACTTC.

V is TRBV19 and J is TRBJ1-1; possibly TRBD1 for D (5 bases). V shed 6 bases and J shed 3 bases, with 8 bases lying between them. This CDR3 contains 12 residues. Germline V lookup: CDR1 LNHDA, CDR2 SQIVND (reference sequence). The CDR3 spells CASRQGYTEAFF. DNA for the CDR3: TGTGCCAGTAGGCAGGGTTACACTGAAGCTTTCTTT.

The chain joins TRBV6-5 to TRBJ1-2; TRBD1 matches 10 bases. CDR3 length: 15 residues. Per germline, CDR1 MNHEY and CDR2 SVGAGI. The V and J ends lost 0 bases and 7 bases, in that order; junction bases with no gene match: 5. The CDR3 DNA reads as TGTGCCAGCAGTTACTCCCGGGACAGGGGATTTGGCTACACCTTC. Translating it yields CASSYSRDRGFGYTF.

This clone was counted once. CDR3 protein: CASSLGRFAFQETQYF. CDR3 coding DNA: TGTGCCAGCAGCTTAGGGAGGTTCGCGTTTCAAGAGACCCAGTACTTC. This chain joins TRBV11-2 and TRBJ2-5; weak D call: TRBD2 (5 bases). Germline V gives CDR1 SGHAT, CDR2 FQNNGV. Trimming took 1 base from V and 2 from J, leaving 14 bases between them. This CDR3 spans 16 amino acids. Variable domain in full (rest from reference TRBV11-2 and TRBJ2-5): EAGVAQSPRYKIIEKRQSVAFWCNPISGHATLYWYQQILGQGPKLLIQFQNNGVVDDSQLPKDRFSAERLKGVDSTLKIQPAKLEDSAVYLCASSLGRFAFQETQYFGPGTRLLVL.

This chain links TRBV5-6 with TRBJ1-2; TRBD1 aligns across 9 bases. After removal of 3 bases from V and 9 bases from J, the junction contained 6 bases not matched to a gene. This CDR3 comprises 13 residues. Germline V lookup: CDR1 SGHDT, CDR2 YYEEEE. CDR3 residues: CASSSWDRASYTF. In DNA, the CDR3 is TGTGCCAGCAGCTCCTGGGACAGGGCCAGCTACACCTTC. The variable domain in full, completed from reference TRBV5-6 and TRBJ1-2, reads DAGVTQSPTHLIKTRGQQVTLRCSPKSGHDTVSWYQQALGQGPQFIFQYYEEEERQRGNFPDRFSGHQFPNYSSELNVNALLLGDSALYLCASSSWDRASYTFGSGTRLTVV.

The gene calls are TRBV7-3 and TRBJ2-1; 14 positions agree with TRBD2. The CDR3 spans 16 residues. Trimming took 1 base from V and 9 from J; bases not matched to a gene: 5. The germline CDR1 and CDR2 sequences are SGHTA and FQGTGA. This CDR3 reads CASSLKAGTSGGEQFF. CDR3 nucleotide sequence: TGTGCCAGCAGCTTAAAAGCCGGGACTAGCGGGGGTGAGCAGTTCTTC.

The chain carries TRBV4-3 and TRBJ1-1; a weak D match, TRBD1 (5 bases). From germline, CDR1 is LGHNA and CDR2 YSLEER. The CDR3 runs to 14 residues. Deletions cut 3 bases from V and 1 base from J, with 9 bases between. DNA for the CDR3: TGCGCCAGCAGCCAGGTGACAGCGAACACTGAAGCTTTCTTT. Residues: CASSQVTANTEAFF.

The chain couples TRBV2 to TRBJ2-7, with TRBD2 matching 8 bases. The CDR3 sequence is 16 residues long. V lost 2 bases to trimming and J lost 6 bases; unmatched junction nucleotides: 12. Germline CDR1 SNHLY, CDR2 FYNNEI. The CDR3 spells CASSERRRGVFGEQYF. DNA of the CDR3: TGTGCCAGCAGTGAAAGGCGGCGGGGGGTCTTTGGCGAGCAGTACTTC.

The chain joins TRBV2 to TRBJ1-3; D unclear. Germline assignment: CDR1 SNHLY and CDR2 FYNNEI. The CDR3 has 15 amino acids. Trimming cost V 0 bases and J 0 bases, with 6 bases left between them. CDR3 nucleotide sequence: TGTGCCAGCAGTGAAGCGCGTGTCTCTGGAAACACCATATATTTT. It translates to CASSEARVSGNTIYF.

V usage is TRBV12-5 and J usage is TRBJ2-5; the D gene is possibly TRBD2 (6 bases). The V and J ends lost 5 bases and 7 bases respectively, with 14 bases between them. Germline lookup yields CDR1 LGHNT and CDR2 FRNRAP. The CDR3 sequence is 13 residues long. CDR3 sequence (DNA): TGTGCTAGTGGTACCCTGGTGGGGGGGACCCAGTACTTC. It is translated as CASGTLVGGTQYF.

This clone appeared a single time. The V gene is TRBV7-3, the J gene TRBJ2-3; 8 positions agree with TRBD2. In germline, CDR1 is SGHTA, CDR2 FQGTGA. The length of the CDR3 is 14 residues. The V segment lost 3 bases and the J segment 5 bases; nucleotides outside the gene matches: 4. CDR3 coding DNA: TGTGCCAGCAGCTTCGGGGGGGTGGGAGATACGCAGTATTTT. Residues: CASSFGGVGDTQYF.

The V and J genes are TRBV4-3 and TRBJ2-3, with 11 bases lining up with TRBD2. This CDR3 has 19 amino acids. Germline trimming cut 2 bases from V and 4 bases from J; bases unmatched to any gene: 14. CDR1 is LGHNA, CDR2 YSLEER, per germline. The CDR3 coding sequence is TGCGCCAGCAGCCAATCAGCCCTCCCCCTAGCGGGGGGTGCAGATACGCAGTATTTT. The encoded protein is CASSQSALPLAGGADTQYF.

This chain connects TRBV6-1 to TRBJ1-1, with a possible D match to TRBD1 (6 bases). The CDR3 has 13 amino acids. CDR1 and CDR2 (germline): MNHNS, SASEGT. Trimming stripped 6 bases from V and 2 bases from J, with 10 bases between. In DNA, the CDR3 is TGTGCCAGCAGCTGGACAGTCAACACTGAAGCTTTCTTT. Translating it yields CASSWTVNTEAFF.

This chain connects TRBV25-1 to TRBJ2-2, with 7 nucleotides matching TRBD2. Germline trimming cut 5 bases from V and 3 bases from J; bases unmatched to any gene: 3. The length of the CDR3 is 14 residues. Germline CDR1 is MGHDK and CDR2 is SYGVNS. The CDR3 region has the DNA TGTGCCAGCAGTAGCGGGGAGGACACCGGGGAGCTGTTTTTT. It encodes CASSSGEDTGELFF.

This sequence joins TRBV7-2 and TRBJ1-2, with D perhaps TRBD1 (5 bases). V lost 5 bases and J lost 0, with 13 bases in between. Germline CDR1 is SGHTA and CDR2 is FQGNSA. CDR3 length: 15 residues. The CDR3 sequence: CASSPGGTSNYGYTF. The DNA for the CDR3 is TGTGCCAGCAGCCCCGGGGGAACGTCTAACTATGGCTACACCTTC.

V and J are TRBV4-3 and TRBJ1-1; D possibly corresponds to TRBD1 (5 bases). CDR1 LGHNA and CDR2 YSLEER come from the germline V gene. Trimming took 2 bases from V and 11 from J, leaving 24 bases between them. This CDR3 spans 16 amino acids. CDR3 in DNA: TGCGCCAGCAGCCAAACCTCCCGGGGGGATGCACTGAAGGCTTTCTTT. Its translation: CASSQTSRGDALKAFF.

The rearrangement joins TRBV5-6 to TRBJ1-1; TRBD1 matches 7 bases. Germline lookup yields CDR1 SGHDT and CDR2 YYEEEE. The V and J ends lost 0 bases and 7 bases, in that order; junction bases with no gene match: 3. CDR3 length: 13 residues. CDR3 sequence (DNA): TGTGCCAGCAGCTTGGGCCGGGACAGTGAAGCTTTCTTT. Encoded protein: CASSLGRDSEAFF.

The CDR3 DNA reads as TGTGCCAGCAGCTGGAGCGGGAGCTACACCTACAATGAGCAGTTCTTC. This sequence encodes CASSWSGSYTYNEQFF. The chain combines TRBV5-5 with TRBJ2-1; 8 nucleotides agree with TRBD2. V trimming: 3 bases; J trimming: 2 bases; junction bases outside the gene matches: 7. Germline lookup yields CDR1 SGHKS and CDR2 YYEKEE (reference sequence). This CDR3 comprises 16 residues.

The chain uses TRBV11-3 and TRBJ2-1; tentative D call: TRBD2 (6 bases). This CDR3 has 17 residues. Per the germline V gene, CDR1 is SGHNT and CDR2 is YENEEA. Trimming cost V 5 bases and J 0 bases, with 17 bases left between them. DNA of the CDR3: TGTGCCAGCAGCGCGGGACGGGGGTTTAGCTCCTACAATGAGCAGTTCTTC. Protein: CASSAGRGFSSYNEQFF.

The rearrangement uses TRBV4-2 and TRBJ2-1; a weak D match, TRBD1 (5 bases). V was cut by 0 bases and J by 13 bases, with 16 bases left in between. Germline V gives CDR1 LGHNA, CDR2 YNFKEQ. This CDR3 has 14 residues. This chain's CDR3 is CASSQEGQGEVQFF. Here the CDR3 DNA reads TGTGCCAGCAGCCAAGAGGGGCAGGGCGAGGTCCAGTTCTTC.

This chain uses TRBV4-1 with TRBJ2-3, with 7 positions matching TRBD1. Trimming took 0 bases from V and 3 from J; bases not matched to a gene: 9. The CDR3 runs 17 residues. The germline V gene has CDR1 MGHRA and CDR2 YSYEKL. Written as DNA, the CDR3 is TGCGCCAGCAGCCAAGAATCAACAGGGGATGGGACAGATACGCAGTATTTT. Translated: CASSQESTGDGTDTQYF.

The chain has TRBV9 and TRBJ2-7, with D possibly matching TRBD2 (5 bases). The CDR3 runs 13 residues. The germline V gene has CDR1 SGDLS and CDR2 YYNGEE. V gave up 7 bases and J gave up 3 bases, with 14 bases separating them. CDR3 sequence (DNA): TGTGCCAGCGGGAGAAACCCTGACTACGAGCAGTACTTC. The encoded protein is CASGRNPDYEQYF. Filled out from reference TRBV9 and TRBJ2-7, the complete variable domain reads DSGVTQTPKHLITATGQRVTLRCSPRSGDLSVYWYQQSLDQGLQFLIQYYNGEERAKGNILERFSAQQFPDLHSELNLSSLELGDSALYFCASGRNPDYEQYFGPGTRLTVT.

V is TRBV5-1 and J is TRBJ1-4, with unresolved D. Germline V gene lookup returns CDR1 SGHRS and CDR2 YFSETQ. This CDR3 is built from 15 residues. The V end was cut by 4 bases, the J end by 4 bases, with 14 bases between. CDR3 nucleotides: TGCGCCAGCAGCCCTCTCACGGGGAGTAATGAAAAACTGTTTTTT. Protein sequence: CASSPLTGSNEKLFF.